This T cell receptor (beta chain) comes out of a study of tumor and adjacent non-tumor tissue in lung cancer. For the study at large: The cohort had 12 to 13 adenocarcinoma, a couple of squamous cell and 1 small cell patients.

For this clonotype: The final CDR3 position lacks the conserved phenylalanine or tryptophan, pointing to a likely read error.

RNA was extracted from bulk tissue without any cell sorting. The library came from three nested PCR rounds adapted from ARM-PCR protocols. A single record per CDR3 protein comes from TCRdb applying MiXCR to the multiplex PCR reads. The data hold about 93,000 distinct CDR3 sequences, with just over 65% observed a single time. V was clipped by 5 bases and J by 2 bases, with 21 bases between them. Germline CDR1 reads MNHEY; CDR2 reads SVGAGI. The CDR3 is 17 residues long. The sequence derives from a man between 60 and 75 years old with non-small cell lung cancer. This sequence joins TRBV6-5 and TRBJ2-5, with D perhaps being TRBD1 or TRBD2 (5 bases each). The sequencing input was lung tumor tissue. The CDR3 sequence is CASSTSDRLIAQETQYI. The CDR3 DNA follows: TGTGCCAGCAGTACCTCCGACAGACTAATAGCACAAGAGACCCAGTACATC.